One sample yielded the 22 T cell receptor beta chains listed below, sequenced in a study of T cell repertoires in ileal Crohn's disease. Profiling relied on immunoSEQ multiplex PCR, and the TCRdb table lists in-frame clones only, not all of them. Among 9,000 to 13,000 clones listed, about 80% were seen once. Time point specified: neoterminal ileum biopsy at postoperative endoscopy, about 6 months after surgery. The sample consisted of ileal tissue. These receptors were obtained from an adult with Crohn's disease.

The genes are TRBV11-2 and TRBJ2-5, with TRBD2 as a possible D gene (5 bases). V was pared by 5 bases and J by 4 bases, with 14 bases between. CDR3 length: 14 amino acids. Germline CDR1 SGHAT, CDR2 FQNNGV. The CDR3 sequence: CASSPGVAVETQYF. CDR3 nucleotides: TGTGCCAGCAGCCCCGGGGTGGCAGTAGAGACCCAGTACTTC.

The V gene is TRBV15, the J gene TRBJ1-2; D remains ambiguous. V was clipped by 1 base and J by 5 bases, with 8 bases between them. This CDR3 is 13 amino acids long. The germline V gene has CDR1 LNHNV and CDR2 YYDKDF (reference sequence). The CDR3 sequence is CATSRVTSYGYTF. CDR3 nucleotides: TGTGCCACCAGCAGAGTAACGAGTTATGGCTACACCTTC.

J is TRBJ2-5 and V is TRBV4-1; 9 bases line up with TRBD1. Germline V gene sequence: CDR1 MGHRA, CDR2 YSYEKL. After removal of 8 bases from V and 1 base from J, the junction contained 2 bases not matched to a gene. There are 13 residues in the CDR3. For the CDR3, the DNA is TGCGCCAGCGGACAGGGGCTCCAAGAGACCCAGTACTTC. Protein: CASGQGLQETQYF.

V and J are TRBV4-3 and TRBJ2-2; unclear D gene. In germline, CDR1 is LGHNA, CDR2 YSLEER. V was cut by 4 bases and J by 2 bases, with 5 bases left in between. The CDR3 has 13 residues. This chain's CDR3 is CASSRTNTGELFF. In nucleotides, the CDR3 is TGCGCCAGCAGCCGCACTAACACCGGGGAGCTGTTTTTT.

The rearrangement uses TRBV10-2 and TRBJ2-7; 9 nucleotides line up with TRBD2. The CDR3 totals 17 residues. Per the germline V gene, CDR1 is WSHSY and CDR2 is SAAADI. With V trimmed by 2 bases and J by 9 bases, 17 bases remained unmatched. The CDR3 loop reads CASSEVDSRRRGGRQYF. For the CDR3, the DNA is TGCGCCAGCAGTGAGGTAGACTCCCGCCGGCGGGGGGGACGGCAGTACTTC.

J is TRBJ1-1 and V is TRBV7-6, with a possible D match to TRBD1 (5 bases). This CDR3 is 13 amino acids long. Deletions cut 2 bases from V and 8 bases from J, with 12 bases between. The V gene's germline CDR1 is SGHVS and CDR2 FNYEAQ. For the CDR3, the DNA is TGTGCCAGCAGCTTATCCCCAAACAGGGAAGCTTTCTTT. Amino acids: CASSLSPNREAFF.

This chain links TRBV2 with TRBJ1-1; perhaps TRBD1 as D (5 bases). With 2 bases removed from V and 1 base from J, the gap between germline ends came to 11 bases. Germline lookup yields CDR1 SNHLY and CDR2 FYNNEI. CDR3 length equals 15 residues. CDR3 DNA: TGTGCCAGCAGTGAATTGGAGCAGGGGAACACTGAAGCTTTCTTT. Translation gives CASSELEQGNTEAFF.

This rearrangement joins TRBV9 to TRBJ1-2; D is possibly TRBD1 (6 bases). The germline CDR1 and CDR2 sequences are SGDLS and YYNGEE. The CDR3 length is 13 residues. V shed 0 bases and J shed 8 bases, with 11 bases lying between them. In DNA, the CDR3 is TGTGCCAGCAGCGTAGGACAGGTCAACGGCTACACCTTC. Translation: CASSVGQVNGYTF.

This chain links TRBV19 with TRBJ2-5; D is unclear. Germline V CDR1 and CDR2: LNHDA, SQIVND (reference sequence). This CDR3 region has 13 residues. Deletions cut 5 bases from V and 1 base from J, with 8 bases between. This chain's CDR3 is CASSPSGQETQYF. CDR3 DNA sequence: TGTGCCAGTAGTCCGTCGGGCCAAGAGACCCAGTACTTC. The full variable domain, its missing parts supplied by reference TRBV19 and TRBJ2-5, is DGGITQSPKYLFRKEGQNVTLSCEQNLNHDAMYWYRQDPGQGLRLIYYSQIVNDFQKGDIAEGYSVSREKKESFPLTVTSAQKNPTAFYLCASSPSGQETQYFGPGTRLLVL.

This chain joins TRBV2 and TRBJ1-5, with 7 nucleotides matching TRBD1. This CDR3 comprises 14 residues. The V segment lost 4 bases and the J segment 7 bases; nucleotides outside the gene matches: 7. Looked up from germline, CDR1 is SNHLY and CDR2 is FYNNEI. The CDR3 loop reads CASSGQGPAQPQHF. The CDR3 nucleotides are TGTGCCAGCAGTGGACAGGGACCCGCGCAGCCCCAGCATTTT.

This sequence joins TRBV4-3 and TRBJ1-5; D is unresolved. Germline V lookup: CDR1 LGHNA, CDR2 YSLEER. The CDR3 is 15 amino acids. The germline V and J ends were trimmed by 0 bases and 4 bases, with 10 bases remaining between them. The CDR3 coding sequence is TGCGCCAGCAGCCAAGATGTAGCAAGTAATCAGCCCCAGCATTTT. Translating it yields CASSQDVASNQPQHF.

As concerns this clone: One junction end disagrees with the germline gene, perhaps due to a read error. The V and J genes are TRBV7-2 and TRBJ2-5; 8 bases map to TRBD2. The CDR3 extends over 14 amino acids. Germline CDR1 SGHTA, CDR2 FQGNSA. The CDR3 DNA follows: TGTGCCAGCAGCGTAGCGGGGCAGCAAGAGACCCAGTACTTC. Its translation: CASSVAGQQETQYF.

This chain uses TRBV7-2 with TRBJ1-1; D unresolved. Germline V CDR1 and CDR2: SGHTA, FQGNSA. Deletions cut 5 bases from V and 4 bases from J, with 14 bases between. The CDR3 length is 14 residues. The CDR3 sequence is CASSPSTVGTEAFF. The CDR3 coding sequence is TGTGCCAGCAGCCCGTCTACAGTGGGCACTGAAGCTTTCTTT.

The chain couples TRBV29-1 to TRBJ2-3, with TRBD1 identical over 10 bases. The length of the CDR3 is 12 residues. CDR1 SQVTM and CDR2 ANQGSEA come from the germline V gene. The CDR3 DNA follows: TGCAGTACAGGACAGGGGGGAGATACGCAGTATTTT. Translated: CSTGQGGDTQYF.

The chain links TRBV5-1 to TRBJ2-5; 11 nucleotides line up with TRBD2. TRBJ2-7 explains the end of the DNA better; the J call may be wrong. CDR3 length: 19 amino acids. In germline, CDR1 is SGHRS, CDR2 YFSETQ. The CDR3: CASSLEIPGLAEGRDEQYF. CDR3 DNA sequence: TGCGCCAGCAGCTTGGAGATACCGGGACTAGCGGAGGGGAGGGACGAGCAGTACTTC.

The rearrangement links TRBV12-5 to TRBJ1-4; D ambiguous. The germline V gene encodes CDR1 LGHNT and CDR2 FRNRAP. V was shortened by 2 bases and J by 8 bases, with 12 bases between the two germline ends. The length of the CDR3 is 14 residues. The CDR3 reads CASGLNGGWEKLFF. The CDR3 DNA reads TGTGCTAGTGGTTTGAATGGAGGGTGGGAAAAACTGTTTTTT.

This sequence joins TRBV7-9 and TRBJ1-2; 10 nucleotides align to TRBD1. The CDR3 covers 14 residues. V was clipped by 1 base and J by 5 bases; unmatched bases: 1. CDR1 and CDR2 from the germline V gene are SEHNR and FQNEAQ (reference sequence). The CDR3 DNA is TGTGCCAGCAGCTTAGGGGACAGGGGATATGGCTACACCTTC. Protein product: CASSLGDRGYGYTF.

The rearrangement uses TRBV19 and TRBJ1-2, with D maybe TRBD1 (6 bases). Germline V gene sequence: CDR1 LNHDA, CDR2 SQIVND (reference sequence). CDR3 length: 13 residues. Trimming shortened V by 3 bases and J by 5 bases, and 10 bases separated the two germline ends. In DNA form, the CDR3 reads TGTGCCAGTAGTATCGCGGGGGCATATGGCTACACCTTC. Residues: CASSIAGAYGYTF.

The chain is built from TRBV7-9 and TRBJ2-2; 10 positions match TRBD1. J gave up 8 bases and V 4 bases, and 7 bases lay outside the gene matches. The CDR3 covers 15 residues. Germline CDR1 and CDR2: SEHNR and FQNEAQ (reference sequence). CDR3 sequence (DNA): TGTGCCAGCAGCTCGCGTGACAGGGGGCAAGGGGAGCTGTTTTTT. The encoded protein is CASSSRDRGQGELFF.

The chain is built from TRBV4-3 and TRBJ1-1, with 8 bases aligning to TRBD1. CDR1 is LGHNA and CDR2 is YSLEER in the germline V gene. The V and J ends lost 0 bases and 5 bases, in that order; junction bases with no gene match: 8. The CDR3 is made up of 16 amino acids. CDR3 sequence: CASSQDEGTGGTEAFF. In DNA, the CDR3 is TGCGCCAGCAGCCAAGATGAGGGAACAGGGGGGACTGAAGCTTTCTTT.

This clone came up a few times. The chain recombines TRBV6-5 with TRBJ1-2, with TRBD1 as a possible D gene (5 bases). Trimming took off 3 bases at V and 4 bases at J, with 9 bases between the two ends. Germline V gene sequence: CDR1 MNHEY, CDR2 SVGAGI. The CDR3 contains 13 residues. In DNA form, the CDR3 reads TGTGCCAGCAGTTATGACAGATCCTATGGCTACACCTTC. Its protein product is CASSYDRSYGYTF.

The V and J genes are TRBV6-6 and TRBJ2-7; the match to TRBD1 covers 7 bases. CDR3 size: 15 residues. Germline assignment: CDR1 MNHNY and CDR2 SVGAGI (reference sequence). V was clipped by 0 bases and J by 2 bases; unmatched bases: 4. The CDR3 sequence is CASSYSGTETYEQYF. For the CDR3, the DNA is TGTGCCAGCAGTTACTCTGGGACAGAGACCTACGAGCAGTACTTC.